Shown below are 26 T cell receptor beta chains from a single sample sequenced in a study of blood T cells in healthy people across ages. Primed by a sample-barcoded 5' primer and a J-beta primer mix, a second PCR proceeded for about 6 to 11 cycles. TCRdb processed the 5' RACE reads anew with MiXCR; each CDR3 protein has one entry. The sample carries 1.5 million to 2 million distinct CDR3 sequences, 25% to 30% recorded once. Material: blood. The receptors derive from a woman aged 30 to 39 in good health.

The rearrangement uses TRBV20-1 and TRBJ2-5; D ambiguous. Germline V gene sequence: CDR1 DFQATT, CDR2 SNEGSKA (reference sequence). The CDR3 is 12 residues long. V was trimmed by 4 bases and J by 2 bases, leaving 8 bases between them. In DNA, the CDR3 is TGCAGTGCTAACCCAGCACAAGAGACCCAGTACTTC. Encoded protein: CSANPAQETQYF.

This clonotype was counted ten times or more. The chain carries TRBV6-5 and TRBJ1-2; weak D call: TRBD1 (5 bases). The CDR3 runs to 13 residues. Germline lookup yields CDR1 MNHEY and CDR2 SVGAGI. V shed 6 bases and J shed 5 bases, with 13 bases lying between them. In DNA, the CDR3 is TGTGCCAGCAGCTTGGACACGACTTATGGCTACACCTTC. It codes for CASSLDTTYGYTF.

This clonotype was counted a few times. The rearrangement links TRBV5-1 to TRBJ2-5, with D perhaps assigned TRBD1 or TRBD2 (5 bases each). Germline CDR1 reads SGHRS; CDR2 reads YFSETQ. V dropped 1 base and J dropped 11 bases, with 12 bases sitting between them. CDR3 length: 12 residues. The CDR3 DNA follows: TGCGCCAGCAGCTTGTCTTGGGGCGGGCAGTACTTC. Translated: CASSLSWGGQYF.

A remark on this clonotype: It may be a read error: a sequence one base away is much more abundant. The genes are TRBV20-1 and TRBJ2-1, with D tentatively TRBD2 (5 bases). The J call is uncertain, as TRBJ2-7 better fits the DNA end. Germline V gene sequence: CDR1 DFQATT, CDR2 SNEGSKA (reference sequence). CDR3 length: 13 residues. The CDR3 region is CSARAGTYNEQYF. The CDR3 coding sequence is TGCAGTGCTAGAGCGGGAACCTACAATGAGCAGTACTTC.

This rearrangement joins TRBV5-1 to TRBJ2-5, with D perhaps TRBD1 (6 bases). CDR1 and CDR2 from the germline V gene are SGHRS and YFSETQ. CDR3 length equals 17 residues. The V end lost 1 base, the J end lost 4 bases, and 20 bases lay between the germline ends. The CDR3 DNA reads TGCGCCAGCAGCTTGCCTGCTGGGACACCGGGCTTAGAGACCCAGTACTTC. Protein: CASSLPAGTPGLETQYF.

This clonotype was seen more than once but under ten times. Since a much larger clone is just one base distant, this may be a read error. The chain joins TRBV6-5 to TRBJ2-1, with TRBD1 matching over 12 bases. V shed 2 bases, J shed 8 bases, and the junction held 4 bases outside the gene matches. This CDR3 spans 15 amino acids. Germline CDR1 is MNHEY and CDR2 is SVGAGI. DNA for the CDR3: TGTGCCAGCAGTTACGGGACAGGGGGCTGGGATGAGCAGTTCTTC. Translated: CASSYGTGGWDEQFF.

This clonotype was picked up many times. The chain employs TRBV5-4 and TRBJ2-3; D remains ambiguous. The germline V gene has CDR1 SGHNT and CDR2 YYREEE (reference sequence). CDR3 length: 15 residues. Trimming shortened V by 2 bases and J by 2 bases, and 12 bases separated the two germline ends. The CDR3 nucleotides read TGTGCCAGCAGCTTAGACTCCGATACCACAGATACGCAGTATTTT. This encodes CASSLDSDTTDTQYF.

This clonotype was counted a few times. V is TRBV12-3 or TRBV12-4 and J is TRBJ2-5; either TRBD1 or TRBD2 may fit D (6 bases each). Between the trimmed V and J ends, which lost 3 bases and 5 bases, there was a span of 16 bases. CDR3 length: 15 amino acids. CDR3 protein: CASSFTRGPGETQYF. The CDR3, as DNA: TGTGCCAGCAGTTTCACCCGGGGGCCGGGGGAGACCCAGTACTTC.

This clonotype was counted ten times or more. The J gene is TRBJ2-3, the V gene TRBV7-9; a possible D gene is TRBD1 (6 bases). The CDR3 is 15 residues long. The germline gives CDR1 SEHNR, CDR2 FQNEAQ (reference sequence). The V end was cut by 0 bases, the J end by 0 bases, with 7 bases between. Here the CDR3 reads CASSLAQGSTDTQYF. CDR3 bases: TGTGCCAGCAGCTTAGCGCAGGGGAGCACAGATACGCAGTATTTT.

A few counts support this clonotype. Just one base apart from a much larger clone, this may be a read error. The rearrangement uses TRBV7-2 and TRBJ2-7; D may be TRBD2 (5 bases). With 4 bases removed from V and 5 bases from J, the gap between germline ends came to 12 bases. The CDR3 is 13 amino acids. CDR1 and CDR2 from the germline V gene are SGHTA and FQGNSA. CDR3 amino acids: CASSSNGRNEQYF. For the CDR3, the DNA is TGTGCCAGCAGCTCGAATGGGAGAAACGAGCAGTACTTC.

The chain couples TRBV7-2 to TRBJ2-1; D is unclear. Germline CDR1 is SGHTA and CDR2 is FQGNSA. V gave up 5 bases and J gave up 0 bases, with 11 bases separating them. CDR3 length: 15 amino acids. The CDR3: CASSQSQSSYNEQFF. The CDR3 DNA is TGTGCCAGCAGCCAGTCGCAGAGCTCCTACAATGAGCAGTTCTTC.

The chain is built from TRBV9 and TRBJ1-1; possibly TRBD1 for D (6 bases). The V end was cut by 0 bases, the J end by 4 bases, with 16 bases between. CDR1 is SGDLS and CDR2 is YYNGEE in the germline V gene. The CDR3 sequence is 16 residues long. The CDR3, as DNA: TGTGCCAGCAGCGTAGTGGCAGGGGTGGCGGGCACTGAAGCTTTCTTT. Its protein is CASSVVAGVAGTEAFF.

The chain couples TRBV4-3 to TRBJ2-3; a possible D gene is TRBD1 (6 bases). Trimming removed 3 bases from V and 3 bases from J, with 19 bases in between. CDR3 length equals 17 residues. The germline V gene has CDR1 LGHNA and CDR2 YSLEER. The DNA for the CDR3 is TGCGCCAGCAGCCAGGGCGCCAGGGCAGGGGTAACAGATACGCAGTATTTT. Translated: CASSQGARAGVTDTQYF.

The chain uses TRBV27 and TRBJ2-7; perhaps TRBD2 as D (6 bases). CDR3 length: 13 amino acids. With 2 bases removed from V and 9 bases from J, the gap between germline ends came to 14 bases. CDR1 is MNHEY, CDR2 SMNVEV, per germline (reference sequence). CDR3 sequence: CASSLASGDWQYF. CDR3 sequence (DNA): TGTGCCAGCAGTTTAGCCTCCGGGGACTGGCAGTACTTC.

This clonotype has just a few counts. The gene calls are TRBV27 and TRBJ2-7, with D perhaps matching TRBD2 (7 bases). Trimming took 5 bases from V and 6 from J, leaving 23 bases between them. CDR3 length: 16 amino acids. Germline V gives CDR1 MNHEY, CDR2 SMNVEV (reference sequence). The CDR3 sequence: CASSPKRGGSGIEQYF. The CDR3 DNA is TGTGCCAGCAGTCCTAAAAGGGGGGGGTCTGGAATCGAGCAGTACTTC.

The rearrangement links TRBV5-6 to TRBJ2-7; TRBD1 agrees at 9 bases. The J call may be faulty, since TRBJ2-5 better matches the DNA end. This CDR3 has 14 amino acids. Germline V gives CDR1 SGHDT, CDR2 YYEEEE. CDR3 DNA: TGTGCCAGCACCACAGGGGGCCTTCGGGAGACCCAGTACTTC. Its translation is CASTTGGLRETQYF.

This clonotype was counted ten times or more. The J gene is TRBJ2-7, the V gene TRBV4-2; D is perhaps TRBD1 (6 bases). V lost 0 bases to trimming and J lost 0 bases, with 21 bases between them. The CDR3 runs to 19 residues. The germline V gene encodes CDR1 LGHNA and CDR2 YNFKEQ. The DNA of the CDR3 is TGTGCCAGCAGCCAAGATTTCACGGCAGGGGTGGGCCTCTCCTACGAGCAGTACTTC. It specifies CASSQDFTAGVGLSYEQYF.

This rearrangement joins TRBV28 to TRBJ2-7; D ambiguous. The end of the DNA aligns better with TRBJ2-4, so the J call may be wrong. CDR3 length: 12 amino acids. Per germline, CDR1 MDHEN and CDR2 SYDVKM. As DNA, the CDR3 is TGTGCCAGCAGTTCGTCGGGAAACATTCAGTACTTC. It yields the protein CASSSSGNIQYF.

This clonotype has a count of ten or more. The chain carries TRBV12-3 or TRBV12-4 and TRBJ1-2; tentatively, D is TRBD1 (5 bases). This CDR3 region has 13 residues. V lost 3 bases to trimming and J lost 7 bases, with 12 bases between them. CDR3 in amino acids: CASSFAGRSGYTF. As DNA, the CDR3 is TGTGCCAGCAGTTTCGCAGGGAGGTCTGGCTACACCTTC.

This clonotype was seen more than once but under ten times. The rearrangement joins TRBV14 to TRBJ2-5; TRBD2 matches 7 bases. V was clipped by 2 bases and J by 7 bases; unmatched bases: 10. The CDR3 totals 15 residues. Germline lookup yields CDR1 SGHDN and CDR2 FVKESK. CDR3 nucleotides: TGTGCCAGCAGCCAAATGATGTCGGGAGGAGGGACCCAGTACTTC. This sequence encodes CASSQMMSGGGTQYF.

There are a few counts of this clonotype. The J gene is TRBJ2-5, the V gene TRBV5-1, with 9 positions matching TRBD2. Judging by the DNA end, TRBJ2-7 fits better; the J call may be wrong. CDR1 and CDR2 (germline): SGHRS, YFSETQ. The CDR3 has 13 residues. Written as DNA, the CDR3 is TGCGCCAGCAGCTCGCCTAGCGGGAACGAGCAGTACTTC. Amino acids: CASSSPSGNEQYF.

The chain uses TRBV25-1 and TRBJ2-4; 14 bases are a match to TRBD2. The CDR3 is 17 amino acids. J was trimmed by 13 bases and V by 5 bases; bases with no gene match: 16. Germline V lookup: CDR1 MGHDK, CDR2 SYGVNS. CDR3 amino acids: CASSPPGLAGVRNEQYF. CDR3 coding DNA: TGTGCCAGCAGTCCACCGGGACTAGCGGGAGTTCGTAATGAGCAGTACTTC. The variable domain in full, completed from reference TRBV25-1 and TRBJ2-4, reads EADIYQTPRYLVIGTGKKITLECSQTMGHDKMYWYQQDPGMELHLIHYSYGVNSTEKGDLSSESTVSRIRTEHFPLTLESARPSHTSQYLCASSPPGLAGVRNEQYFGAGTRLSVL.

This clonotype was picked up many times. This rearrangement joins TRBV6-6 to TRBJ1-5; no clear D gene. This CDR3 is built from 14 residues. The germline V gene encodes CDR1 MNHNY and CDR2 SVGAGI (reference sequence). V shed 0 bases and J shed 1 base, with 4 bases lying between them. CDR3 bases: TGTGCCAGCAGTTACTCGAACAGCAATCAGCCCCAGCATTTT. This translates into CASSYSNSNQPQHF.

About this clonotype: At one of its ends the junction is not consistent with the germline gene, which may arise from a read error. The rearrangement uses TRBV20-1 and TRBJ2-4; a possible D gene is TRBD2 (6 bases). Germline assignment: CDR1 DFQATT and CDR2 SNEGSKA (reference sequence). The CDR3 runs 15 residues. CDR3 coding DNA: TGTAGTGCTAGAGATAGCGGTAGCGGAGGGAGTGGGCAGTACTTC. Protein product: CSARDSGSGGSGQYF.

The sample holds a few counts of this clonotype. The rearrangement joins TRBV5-1 to TRBJ2-1; 9 bases fit TRBD1. The CDR3 extends over 15 amino acids. From germline, CDR1 is SGHRS and CDR2 YFSETQ. V lost 1 base and J lost 6; bases outside the gene matches: 5. The CDR3 nucleotides read TGCGCCAGCAGCTTGAGGCCGACAGGGGGCAATGAGCAGTTCTTC. Protein sequence: CASSLRPTGGNEQFF.

This clonotype appeared many times. The chain employs TRBV15 and TRBJ2-5, with D possibly matching TRBD1 (5 bases). The CDR3 is made up of 13 amino acids. CDR1 and CDR2 (germline): LNHNV, YYDKDF (reference sequence). Trimming shortened V by 1 base and J by 2 bases, and 5 bases separated the two germline ends. In DNA, the CDR3 is TGTGCCACCAGCAGAGGGACACAAGAGACCCAGTACTTC. Protein sequence: CATSRGTQETQYF.